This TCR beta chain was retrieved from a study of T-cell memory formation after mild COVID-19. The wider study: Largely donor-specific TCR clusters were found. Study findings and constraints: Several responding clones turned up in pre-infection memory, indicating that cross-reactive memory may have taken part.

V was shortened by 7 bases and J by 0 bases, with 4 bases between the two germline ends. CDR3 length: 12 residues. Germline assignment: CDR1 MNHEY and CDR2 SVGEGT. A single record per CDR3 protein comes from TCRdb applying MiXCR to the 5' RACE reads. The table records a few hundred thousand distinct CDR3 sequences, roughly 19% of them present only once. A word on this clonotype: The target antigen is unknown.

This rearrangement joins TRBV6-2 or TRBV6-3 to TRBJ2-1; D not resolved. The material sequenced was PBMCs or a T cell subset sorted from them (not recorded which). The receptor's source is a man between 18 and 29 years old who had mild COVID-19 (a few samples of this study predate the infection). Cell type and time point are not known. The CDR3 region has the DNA TGTGCCAGCAAGAGCTCCTACAATGAGCAGTTCTTC. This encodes CASKSSYNEQFF.